This T cell receptor beta chain emerged from a study of blood T cell repertoires in COVID-19. Sequenced by immunoSEQ multiplex PCR; TCRdb stores in-frame clones only, minus some. Of more than 250,000 clones in the sample, roughly 82% were seen once. Sequenced sample: peripheral blood. This receptor was obtained from a woman aged 45-65 years with acute or convalescent COVID-19.

CDR3: CATSRPGQGSRVAFF. As DNA, the CDR3 is TGTGCCACCAGCAGACCCGGACAGGGGAGTAGGGTAGCTTTCTTT. The rearrangement uses TRBV15 and TRBJ1-1; TRBD1 matches at 9 bases. Germline CDR1 reads LNHNV; CDR2 reads YYDKDF (reference sequence). The V and J ends lost 2 bases and 10 bases, in that order; junction bases with no gene match: 11. The CDR3 is 15 residues long.